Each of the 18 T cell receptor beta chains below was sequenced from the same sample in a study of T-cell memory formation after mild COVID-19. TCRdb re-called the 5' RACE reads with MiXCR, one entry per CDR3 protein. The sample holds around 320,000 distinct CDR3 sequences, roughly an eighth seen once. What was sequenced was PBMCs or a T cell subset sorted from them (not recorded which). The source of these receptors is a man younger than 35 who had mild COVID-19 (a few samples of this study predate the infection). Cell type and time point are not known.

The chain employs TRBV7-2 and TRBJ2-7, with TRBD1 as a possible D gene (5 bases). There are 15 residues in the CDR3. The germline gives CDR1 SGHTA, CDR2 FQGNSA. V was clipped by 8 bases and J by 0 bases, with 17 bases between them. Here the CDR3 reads CASCPSGMSSYEQYF. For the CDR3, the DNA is TGTGCCAGCTGCCCTTCAGGGATGAGCTCCTACGAGCAGTACTTC.

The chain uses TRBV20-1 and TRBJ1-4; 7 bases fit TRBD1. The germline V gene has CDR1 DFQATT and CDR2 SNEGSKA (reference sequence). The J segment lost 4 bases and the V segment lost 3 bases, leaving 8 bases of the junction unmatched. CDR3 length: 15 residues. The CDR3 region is CSARSTGTVNEKLFF. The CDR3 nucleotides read TGCAGTGCTAGGTCGACCGGGACAGTTAATGAAAAACTGTTTTTT.

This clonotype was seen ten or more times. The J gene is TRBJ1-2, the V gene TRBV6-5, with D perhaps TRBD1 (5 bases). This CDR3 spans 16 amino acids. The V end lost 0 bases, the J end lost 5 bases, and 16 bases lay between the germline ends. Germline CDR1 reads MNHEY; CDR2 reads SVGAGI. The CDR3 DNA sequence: TGTGCCAGCAGTTACTCTTTGGCAGGGAGTTTGTATGGCTACACCTTC. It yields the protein CASSYSLAGSLYGYTF.

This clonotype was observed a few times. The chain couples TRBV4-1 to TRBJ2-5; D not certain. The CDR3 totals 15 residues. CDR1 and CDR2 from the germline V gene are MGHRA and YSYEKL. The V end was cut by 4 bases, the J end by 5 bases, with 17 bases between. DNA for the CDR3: TGCGCCAGCAGCCCCCAGCTTAGGGATGGGGAGACCCAGTACTTC. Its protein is CASSPQLRDGETQYF.

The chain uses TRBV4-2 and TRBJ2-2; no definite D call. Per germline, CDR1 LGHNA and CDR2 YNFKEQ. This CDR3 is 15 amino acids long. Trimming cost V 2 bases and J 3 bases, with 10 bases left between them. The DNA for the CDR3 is TGTGCCAGCAGCCAATGGGATTTGGACACCGGGGAGCTGTTTTTT. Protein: CASSQWDLDTGELFF.

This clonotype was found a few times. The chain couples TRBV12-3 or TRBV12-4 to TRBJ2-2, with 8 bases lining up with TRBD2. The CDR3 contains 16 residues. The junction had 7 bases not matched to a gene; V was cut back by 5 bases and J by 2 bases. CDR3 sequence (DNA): TGTGCCAGCAGTCCAAGAGCGGGGGCCAACACCGGGGAGCTGTTTTTT. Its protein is CASSPRAGANTGELFF.

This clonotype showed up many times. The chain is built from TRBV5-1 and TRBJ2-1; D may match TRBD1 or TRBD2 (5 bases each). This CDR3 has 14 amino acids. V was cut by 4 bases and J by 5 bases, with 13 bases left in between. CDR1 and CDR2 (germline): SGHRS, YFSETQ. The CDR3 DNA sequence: TGCGCCAGCAGCGGGGCGTGGGGAGACAATGAGCAGTTCTTC. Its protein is CASSGAWGDNEQFF.

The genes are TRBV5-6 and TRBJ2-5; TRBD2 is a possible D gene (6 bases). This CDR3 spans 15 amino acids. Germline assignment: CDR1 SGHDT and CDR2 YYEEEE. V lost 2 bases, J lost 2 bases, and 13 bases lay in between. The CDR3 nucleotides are TGTGCCAGCAGCTTATGGGGCGGGGCACAAGAGACCCAGTACTTC. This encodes CASSLWGGAQETQYF. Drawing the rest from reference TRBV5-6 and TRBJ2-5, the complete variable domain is DAGVTQSPTHLIKTRGQQVTLRCSPKSGHDTVSWYQQALGQGPQFIFQYYEEEERQRGNFPDRFSGHQFPNYSSELNVNALLLGDSALYLCASSLWGGAQETQYFGPGTRLLVL.

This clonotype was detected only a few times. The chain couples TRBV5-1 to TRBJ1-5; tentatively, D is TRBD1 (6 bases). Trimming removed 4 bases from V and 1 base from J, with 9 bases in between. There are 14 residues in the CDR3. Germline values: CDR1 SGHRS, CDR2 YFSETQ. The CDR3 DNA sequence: TGCGCCAGCAGCACCGGGACAAGCAATCAGCCCCAGCATTTT. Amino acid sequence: CASSTGTSNQPQHF.

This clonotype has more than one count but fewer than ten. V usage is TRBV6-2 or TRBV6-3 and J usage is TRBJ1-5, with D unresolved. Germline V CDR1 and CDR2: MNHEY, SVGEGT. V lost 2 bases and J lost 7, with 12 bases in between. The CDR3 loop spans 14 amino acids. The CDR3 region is CASSYRARIQPQHF. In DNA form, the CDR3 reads TGTGCCAGCAGTTACAGGGCCAGGATACAGCCCCAGCATTTT.

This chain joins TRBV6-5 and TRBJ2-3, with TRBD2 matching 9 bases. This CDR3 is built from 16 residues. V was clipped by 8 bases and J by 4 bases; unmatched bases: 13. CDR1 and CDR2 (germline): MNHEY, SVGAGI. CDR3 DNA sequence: TGTGCCAGCTCTAGGAATCTCGGGACTAGCTCAGATACGCAGTATTTT. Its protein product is CASSRNLGTSSDTQYF.

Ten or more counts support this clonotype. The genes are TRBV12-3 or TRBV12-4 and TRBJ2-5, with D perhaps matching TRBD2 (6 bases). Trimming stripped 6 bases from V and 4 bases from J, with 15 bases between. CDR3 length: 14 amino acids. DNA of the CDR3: TGTGCCAGCAGCCCTTCTATCGGGGGAGAGACCCAGTACTTC. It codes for CASSPSIGGETQYF.

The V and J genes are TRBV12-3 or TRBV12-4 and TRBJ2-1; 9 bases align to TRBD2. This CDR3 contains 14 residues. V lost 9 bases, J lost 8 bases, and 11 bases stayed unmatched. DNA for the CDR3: TGTGCCAGTCTACCGGGACTAGCTTCAGATGAGCAGTTCTTC. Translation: CASLPGLASDEQFF.

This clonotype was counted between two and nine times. Here the CDR3 reads CASSLDLVETQYF. DNA for the CDR3: TGTGCCAGCAGCTTAGACCTAGTGGAGACCCAGTACTTC. The J gene is TRBJ2-5, the V gene TRBV11-2; D uncertain. The CDR3 has 13 residues. Germline V gene sequence: CDR1 SGHAT, CDR2 FQNNGV. V lost 0 bases and J lost 5, with 7 bases in between.

Written as DNA, the CDR3 is TGTGCCAGCAGCATGCTCGGCGGGCCCAATCAGCCCCAGCATTTT. As protein: CASSMLGGPNQPQHF. This rearrangement joins TRBV7-2 to TRBJ1-5; D ambiguous. Germline V lookup: CDR1 SGHTA, CDR2 FQGNSA. The CDR3 runs to 15 residues. V dropped 5 bases and J dropped 3 bases, with 14 bases sitting between them.

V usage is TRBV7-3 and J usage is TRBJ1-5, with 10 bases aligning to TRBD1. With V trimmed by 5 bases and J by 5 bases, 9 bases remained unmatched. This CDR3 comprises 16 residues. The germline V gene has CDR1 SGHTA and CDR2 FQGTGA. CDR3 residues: CASSPTYGTGDQPQHF. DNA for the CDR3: TGTGCCAGCAGCCCGACCTATGGGACAGGGGATCAGCCCCAGCATTTT.

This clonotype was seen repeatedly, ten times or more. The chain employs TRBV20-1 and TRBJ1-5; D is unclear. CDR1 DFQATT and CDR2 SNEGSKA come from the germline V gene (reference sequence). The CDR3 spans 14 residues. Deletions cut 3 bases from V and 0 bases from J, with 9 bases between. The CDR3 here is CSASSGVSNQPQHF. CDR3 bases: TGCAGTGCTAGTTCTGGTGTTAGCAATCAGCCCCAGCATTTT.

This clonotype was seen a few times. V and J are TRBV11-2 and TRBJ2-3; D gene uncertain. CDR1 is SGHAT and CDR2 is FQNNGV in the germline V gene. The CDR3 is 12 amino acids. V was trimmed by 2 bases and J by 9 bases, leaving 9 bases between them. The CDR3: CASSLWRKTQYF. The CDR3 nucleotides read TGTGCCAGCAGCTTATGGCGGAAGACGCAGTATTTT. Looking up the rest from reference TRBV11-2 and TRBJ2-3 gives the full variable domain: EAGVAQSPRYKIIEKRQSVAFWCNPISGHATLYWYQQILGQGPKLLIQFQNNGVVDDSQLPKDRFSAERLKGVDSTLKIQPAKLEDSAVYLCASSLWRKTQYFGPGTRLTVL.